This note documents a single T cell receptor beta chain sequence. V lost 2 bases, J lost 3 bases, and 3 bases stayed unmatched. Germline CDR1 is GTSNPN and CDR2 is SVGIG (reference sequence). The CDR3 sequence is 14 residues long. This sample is part of a study of blood T cell repertoires in COVID-19. Only in-frame clones appear in the TCRdb table, and some are missing; sequencing was by immunoSEQ multiplex PCR. The table includes 310,000 or so clones, 85% to 90% detected once. This sequence originates from a woman aged 18-29 years with acute COVID-19. Sequencing was carried out using PBMCs or T cells enriched from blood (not recorded which). This chain joins TRBV30 and TRBJ1-4, with 7 positions matching TRBD1. CDR3 in DNA: TGTGCCTGGAGTACAGGGGACCCTAATGAAAAACTGTTTTTT. It yields the protein CAWSTGDPNEKLFF.